The entry below gives a single T cell receptor beta chain sequence along with its context. The sample originates from a study of blood T cell dynamics during melanoma immunotherapy. J lost 3 bases, V lost 8 bases, and 9 bases had no gene match. Germline-derived CDR1 and CDR2 are SQVTM and ANQGSEA. This CDR3 contains 13 residues. Generated by immunoSEQ multiplex PCR, the TCRdb table keeps only in-frame clones and is missing some. This table has about 14,000 clones, 85% to 90% appearing once. Time point specified: pre-treatment baseline. Disease control meant complete response, partial response or stable disease at 12 weeks.

The source material was blood, sampled from a patient treated with checkpoint blockade. The chain links TRBV29-1 to TRBJ1-2; TRBD1 matches at 7 bases. The origin of this receptor is a human donor with melanoma. As DNA, the CDR3 is TGCAGCATCCGCCTGGGACAGTACTATGGCTACACCTTC. Translating it yields CSIRLGQYYGYTF.